Listed below are T cell receptor beta chains from one sample, sequenced in a study of liver allograft versus peripheral blood T cells. TCRdb re-called the reads through MiXCR, storing one row per CDR3 protein. The sample consists of about 9,500 distinct CDR3 sequences, less than 20% of them appearing once. These receptors came from a human patient who had a liver transplant. The T cells may come from the graft donor. CDR3s include the opening cysteine and the closing phenylalanine or tryptophan. A D gene is named only where the DNA matches it firmly. Clone size is shown for a subset of rows, as once, few, many or a class of expanded clone.

V gene: TRBV6-6; D gene: TRBD1; clone size: medium-sized; J gene: TRBJ1-2; CDR3 protein: CASSSPDRAGGYTF
V gene: TRBV6-1; D gene: .; clone size: many; J gene: TRBJ2-1; CDR3 protein: CASSPGTSLEEQFF
V gene: TRBV10-3; D gene: .; clone size: many; J gene: TRBJ1-3; CDR3 protein: CAISRAGDRNTIYF
V gene: TRBV10-3; D gene: .; clone size: medium-sized; J gene: TRBJ1-2; CDR3 protein: CAISDPGSGFYGYTF
V gene: TRBV29-1; D gene: TRBD1; clone size: medium-sized; J gene: TRBJ1-1; CDR3 protein: CSATGADRGVTFF
V gene: TRBV19; D gene: .; clone size: many; J gene: TRBJ1-5; CDR3 protein: CASQDSLGEPQHF
V gene: TRBV28; D gene: .; clone size: medium-sized; J gene: TRBJ1-5; CDR3 protein: CASSLRQDNQPQHF
V gene: TRBV6-1; D gene: .; clone size: medium-sized; J gene: TRBJ1-5; CDR3 protein: CASNVEVDQPQHF
V gene: TRBV30; D gene: TRBD1; clone size: .; J gene: TRBJ2-7; CDR3 protein: CAWSDRYSDEQYF
V gene: TRBV11-2; D gene: TRBD1; clone size: few; J gene: TRBJ2-1; CDR3 protein: CASSSTGDSYNEQFF
V gene: TRBV5-6; D gene: .; clone size: .; J gene: TRBJ2-7; CDR3 protein: CASSLPPGSTYEQYF
V gene: TRBV15; D gene: .; clone size: .; J gene: TRBJ2-2; CDR3 protein: CATSRDVARTGELLF
V gene: TRBV18; D gene: .; clone size: medium-sized; J gene: TRBJ1-6; CDR3 protein: CASSPRSRTANSPLHF
V gene: TRBV6-1; D gene: .; clone size: medium-sized; J gene: TRBJ1-1; CDR3 protein: CASSEGTENTEAFF
V gene: TRBV7-9; D gene: .; clone size: .; J gene: TRBJ1-6; CDR3 protein: CASSLGAAGITYNSPLHF
V gene: TRBV7-2; D gene: .; clone size: many; J gene: TRBJ1-2; CDR3 protein: CASSLVGYGYTF
V gene: TRBV19; D gene: TRBD1; clone size: medium-sized; J gene: TRBJ1-3; CDR3 protein: CASSIAAPGQGPAGNTIYF
V gene: TRBV6-5; D gene: TRBD1; clone size: many; J gene: TRBJ1-2; CDR3 protein: CASSDYRGGYGYTF
V gene: TRBV19; D gene: TRBD1; clone size: medium-sized; J gene: TRBJ1-2; CDR3 protein: CASSPGQIGYGYTF
V gene: TRBV18; D gene: .; clone size: many; J gene: TRBJ1-3; CDR3 protein: CASSKTPSGHSGNTIYF
V gene: TRBV6-6; D gene: TRBD1; clone size: medium-sized; J gene: TRBJ1-1; CDR3 protein: CASSTKQGANTEAFF
V gene: TRBV18; D gene: .; clone size: medium-sized; J gene: TRBJ1-1; CDR3 protein: CASSPTRVNTEAFF
V gene: TRBV7-2; D gene: .; clone size: many; J gene: TRBJ1-6; CDR3 protein: CASSLRQGLGGALHF
V gene: TRBV15; D gene: .; clone size: medium-sized; J gene: TRBJ2-1; CDR3 protein: CATSRGPNSYNEQFF
V gene: TRBV12-3/TRBV12-4; D gene: .; clone size: .; J gene: TRBJ2-7; CDR3 protein: CASRPTGAYEQYF
V gene: TRBV24-1; D gene: TRBD1; clone size: many; J gene: TRBJ2-2; CDR3 protein: CATSARGRGNTGELFF
V gene: TRBV9; D gene: .; clone size: few; J gene: TRBJ2-5; CDR3 protein: CASSVAPGIQETQYF
V gene: TRBV6-1; D gene: TRBD1; clone size: few; J gene: TRBJ1-5; CDR3 protein: CASSDSTGAQPQHF
V gene: TRBV12-3/TRBV12-4; D gene: TRBD1; clone size: .; J gene: TRBJ1-2; CDR3 protein: CASTPGQVHGYTF
V gene: TRBV18; D gene: .; clone size: medium-sized; J gene: TRBJ1-5; CDR3 protein: CASSSGESQPQHF
V gene: TRBV15; D gene: .; clone size: many; J gene: TRBJ1-2; CDR3 protein: CATSRDLGGEGGYTF
V gene: TRBV7-2; D gene: .; clone size: medium-sized; J gene: TRBJ1-3; CDR3 protein: CASSPTANSGNTIYF
V gene: TRBV6-6; D gene: TRBD2; clone size: .; J gene: TRBJ2-7; CDR3 protein: CATKGGSGYEQYF